These 15 T cell receptor beta chains were sequenced from one sample in a study of memory CD4+ T cells and cytomegalovirus serostatus. Single viable CD3+CD4+CD8-CD45RO+ cells were sorted as the memory CD4+ T cells. The method was immunoSEQ multiplex PCR; TCRdb's version includes in-frame clones alone and lacks a portion of them. Altogether 25,000 to 30,000 clones are present, 60% to 80% being singletons, with the ten largest covering approximately 1%. Material for sequencing was memory CD4+ T cells from blood. The origin of the receptors is an adult in good health and CMV-seronegative.

The chain links TRBV7-8 to TRBJ2-7, with 8 positions matching TRBD2. J was trimmed by 3 bases and V by 0 bases; bases with no gene match: 7. Germline CDR1 reads SGHVS; CDR2 reads FQNEAQ. The CDR3 is made up of 16 amino acids. The CDR3 bases are TGTGCCAGCAGCTTAGCGCAGGTAGCGGGGAACTACGAGCAGTACTTC. It yields the protein CASSLAQVAGNYEQYF. The whole variable domain, remainder taken from reference TRBV7-8 and TRBJ2-7, is GAGVSQSPRYKVAKRGQDVALRCDPISGHVSLFWYQQALGQGPEFLTYFQNEAQLDKSGLPSDRFFAERPEGSVSTLKIQRTQQEDSAVYLCASSLAQVAGNYEQYFGPGTRLTVT.

The genes are TRBV10-3 and TRBJ2-5, with 7 bases fitting TRBD2. Germline-derived CDR1 and CDR2 are ENHRY and SYGVKD. The CDR3 runs 15 residues. The junction had 4 bases not matched to a gene; V was cut back by 2 bases and J by 1 base. CDR3 nucleotides: TGTGCCATCAGTGAGGGACTAGTGGTCCAAGAGACCCAGTACTTC. Its translation is CAISEGLVVQETQYF.

This clone showed up just once. This sequence joins TRBV30 and TRBJ2-5; D may match TRBD1 or TRBD2 (5 bases each). The CDR3 is 13 amino acids. V lost 3 bases and J lost 1, with 9 bases in between. Germline-derived CDR1 and CDR2 are GTSNPN and SVGIG (reference sequence). DNA of the CDR3: TGTGCCTGGAGCTTGGGGGTCCAAGAGACCCAGTACTTC. It codes for CAWSLGVQETQYF.

This chain connects TRBV27 to TRBJ2-1; 9 bases line up with TRBD1. J gave up 9 bases and V 2 bases, and 5 bases lay outside the gene matches. The CDR3 runs to 14 residues. Germline V gene sequence: CDR1 MNHEY, CDR2 SMNVEV (reference sequence). The CDR3 nucleotides are TGTGCCAGCAGTTTACGACCGGGACAGGGTGAGCAGTTCTTC. It yields the protein CASSLRPGQGEQFF.

This clone occurred a few times. This chain joins TRBV18 and TRBJ1-1; the D is unclear. V was trimmed by 9 bases and J by 1 base, leaving 12 bases between them. In germline, CDR1 is KGHSH, CDR2 LQKENI. This CDR3 has 13 amino acids. In DNA, the CDR3 is TGTGCCAGTTCCGGGAAAGAGAACACTGAAGCTTTCTTT. It codes for CASSGKENTEAFF. Variable domain in full (rest from reference TRBV18 and TRBJ1-1): NAGVMQNPRHLVRRRGQEARLRCSPMKGHSHVYWYRQLPEEGLKFMVYLQKENIIDESGMPKERFSAEFPKEGPSILRIQQVVRGDSAAYFCASSGKENTEAFFGQGTRLTVV.

This clone has more than one count but fewer than ten. The chain uses TRBV28 and TRBJ1-1; TRBD1 is a possible D gene (5 bases). Germline CDR1 is MDHEN and CDR2 is SYDVKM. The CDR3 runs to 15 residues. V was clipped by 3 bases and J by 6 bases, with 17 bases between them. This chain's CDR3 is CASSFPQGKVAEAFF. The CDR3 coding sequence is TGTGCCAGCAGTTTTCCCCAGGGAAAGGTCGCTGAAGCTTTCTTT.

The chain carries TRBV10-1 and TRBJ2-1, with 10 bases aligning to TRBD1. V dropped 0 bases and J dropped 15; count of bases not matched to a gene: 5. CDR1 WNHNN and CDR2 SYGVQD come from the germline V gene (reference sequence). CDR3 length: 13 amino acids. The CDR3 sequence: CASSESSGTGVFF. For the CDR3, the DNA is TGCGCCAGCAGTGAGTCGTCCGGGACAGGGGTGTTCTTC.

This clone was seen a few times. The gene calls are TRBV7-2 and TRBJ1-1, with 7 bases matching TRBD1. CDR3 size: 15 residues. With 1 base clipped from V and 5 bases from J, the junction kept 7 bases outside the gene matches. The germline V gene has CDR1 SGHTA and CDR2 FQGNSA. The CDR3 protein is CASSLESRGRTEAFF. The CDR3 bases are TGTGCCAGCAGCTTAGAATCCAGGGGGAGGACTGAAGCTTTCTTT.

V and J are TRBV7-2 and TRBJ1-3; no clear D gene. CDR1 is SGHTA, CDR2 FQGNSA, per germline. Trimming shortened V by 1 base and J by 3 bases, and 4 bases separated the two germline ends. The CDR3 spans 13 residues. The CDR3 reads CASSLGVGNTIYF. The CDR3 coding sequence is TGTGCCAGCAGCTTAGGGGTTGGAAACACCATATATTTT.

The CDR3 spells CASSLGQGITEAFF. CDR3 nucleotide sequence: TGTGCCAGCAGTTTGGGACAGGGAATCACTGAAGCTTTCTTT. J is TRBJ1-1 and V is TRBV2; 9 nucleotides align to TRBD1. The CDR3 length is 14 residues. The germline gives CDR1 SNHLY, CDR2 FYNNEI. V gave up 5 bases and J gave up 4 bases; unmatched junction bases: 5.

This chain links TRBV2 with TRBJ2-1; tentative D call: TRBD2 (6 bases). The CDR3 length is 14 residues. Per the germline V gene, CDR1 is SNHLY and CDR2 is FYNNEI. Trimming took 6 bases from V and 5 from J, leaving 14 bases between them. The CDR3 protein is CASRRDSTDNEQFF. Here the CDR3 DNA reads TGTGCCAGCAGAAGGGACTCGACTGACAATGAGCAGTTCTTC. Full variable domain (rest looked up from reference TRBV2 and TRBJ2-1): EPEVTQTPSHQVTQMGQEVILRCVPISNHLYFYWYRQILGQKVEFLVSFYNNEISEKSEIFDDQFSVERPDGSNFTLKIRSTKLEDSAMYFCASRRDSTDNEQFFGPGTRLTVL.

The chain links TRBV5-4 to TRBJ1-2, with D unresolved. Per the germline V gene, CDR1 is SGHNT and CDR2 is YYREEE (reference sequence). V was shortened by 0 bases and J by 1 base, with 10 bases between the two germline ends. The CDR3 covers 15 residues. This chain's CDR3 is CASSLVAEVNYGYTF. The CDR3 DNA follows: TGTGCCAGCAGCTTGGTGGCAGAAGTTAACTATGGCTACACCTTC. Combining the CDR3 with reference TRBV5-4 and TRBJ1-2 gives the whole variable domain ETGVTQSPTHLIKTRGQQVTLRCSSQSGHNTVSWYQQALGQGPQFIFQYYREEENGRGNFPPRFSGLQFPNYSSELNVNALELDDSALYLCASSLVAEVNYGYTFGSGTRLTVV.

Only one count was recorded for this clone. This sequence joins TRBV19 and TRBJ2-7; TRBD2 matches 12 bases. CDR1 and CDR2 (germline): LNHDA, SQIVND (reference sequence). The J segment lost 2 bases and the V segment lost 10 bases, leaving 3 bases of the junction unmatched. The CDR3 has 13 residues. The CDR3 DNA reads as TGTGCCACCCGGACTAGCGGGACCTACGAGCAGTACTTC. It translates to CATRTSGTYEQYF.

The chain combines TRBV6-4 with TRBJ1-1; TRBD1 matches at 9 bases. Unmatched junction bases numbered 8, after V lost 2 bases and J lost 13 bases. Germline CDR1 MRHNA, CDR2 SNTAGT. The CDR3 has 13 residues. CDR3 coding DNA: TGTGCCAGCAGTGACCTGGTCGGGGACAGGGTTTTCTTT. Protein sequence: CASSDLVGDRVFF.

The chain carries TRBV7-9 and TRBJ2-1; D is undetermined. V was pared by 7 bases and J by 12 bases, with 13 bases between. In germline, CDR1 is SEHNR, CDR2 FQNEAQ (reference sequence). The CDR3 is 11 amino acids. The CDR3 sequence is CASKGGERQFF. CDR3 coding DNA: TGTGCCAGCAAAGGCGGTGAAAGGCAGTTCTTC.